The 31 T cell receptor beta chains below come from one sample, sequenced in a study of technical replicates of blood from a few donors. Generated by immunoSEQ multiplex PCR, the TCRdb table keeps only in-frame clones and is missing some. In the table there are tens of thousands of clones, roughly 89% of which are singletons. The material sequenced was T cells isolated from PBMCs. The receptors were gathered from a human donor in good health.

The CDR3, as DNA: TGCGCCAGCAGCCAAGATGAAACTTACGAGCAGTACTTC. This sequence encodes CASSQDETYEQYF. The chain links TRBV4-3 to TRBJ2-7, with D hard to call. V was shortened by 0 bases and J by 4 bases, with 7 bases between the two germline ends. The CDR3 spans 13 residues. Germline V gives CDR1 LGHNA, CDR2 YSLEER.

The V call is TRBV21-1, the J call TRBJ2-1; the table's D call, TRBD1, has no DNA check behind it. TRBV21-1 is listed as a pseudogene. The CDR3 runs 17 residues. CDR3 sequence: CASSLTFRDRDNNEQFF. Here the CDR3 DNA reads TGTGCCAGCAGCCTAACCTTCCGGGACAGGGACAACAATGAGCAGTTCTTC.

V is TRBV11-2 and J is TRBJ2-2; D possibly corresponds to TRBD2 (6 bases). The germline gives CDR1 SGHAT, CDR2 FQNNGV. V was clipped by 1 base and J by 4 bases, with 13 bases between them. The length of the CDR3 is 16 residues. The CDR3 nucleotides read TGTGCCAGCAGCTTAGCCGGGGGTGTTGGCACCGGGGAGCTGTTTTTT. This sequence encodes CASSLAGGVGTGELFF.

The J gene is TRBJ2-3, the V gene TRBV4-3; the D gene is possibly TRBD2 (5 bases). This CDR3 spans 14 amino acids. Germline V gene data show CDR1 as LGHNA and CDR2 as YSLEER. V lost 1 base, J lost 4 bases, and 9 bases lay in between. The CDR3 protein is CASSQVGGADTQYF. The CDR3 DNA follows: TGCGCCAGCAGCCAAGTTGGAGGAGCAGATACGCAGTATTTT.

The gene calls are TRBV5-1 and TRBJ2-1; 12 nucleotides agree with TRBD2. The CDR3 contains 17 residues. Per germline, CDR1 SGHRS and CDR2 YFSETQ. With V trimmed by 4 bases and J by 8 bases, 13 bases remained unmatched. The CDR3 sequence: CASSKGLAGYPGDEQFF. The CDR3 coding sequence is TGCGCCAGCAGCAAAGGACTAGCGGGATACCCCGGTGATGAGCAGTTCTTC.

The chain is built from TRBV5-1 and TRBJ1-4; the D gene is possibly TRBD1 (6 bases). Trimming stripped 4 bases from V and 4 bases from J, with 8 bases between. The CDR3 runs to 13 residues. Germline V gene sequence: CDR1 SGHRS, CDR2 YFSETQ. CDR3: CASSEQGNEKLFF. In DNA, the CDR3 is TGCGCCAGCAGCGAACAGGGTAATGAAAAACTGTTTTTT.

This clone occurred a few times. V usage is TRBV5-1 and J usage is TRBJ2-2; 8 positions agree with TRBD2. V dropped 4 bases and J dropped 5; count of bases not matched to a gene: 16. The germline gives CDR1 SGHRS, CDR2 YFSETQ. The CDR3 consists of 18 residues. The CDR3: CASSKRAGEGSRTGELFF. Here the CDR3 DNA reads TGCGCCAGCAGCAAAAGAGCGGGAGAGGGTTCAAGAACCGGGGAGCTGTTTTTT. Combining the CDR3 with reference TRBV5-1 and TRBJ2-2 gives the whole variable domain KAGVTQTPRYLIKTRGQQVTLSCSPISGHRSVSWYQQTPGQGLQFLFEYFSETQRNKGNFPGRFSGRQFSNSRSEMNVSTLELGDSALYLCASSKRAGEGSRTGELFFGEGSRLTVL.

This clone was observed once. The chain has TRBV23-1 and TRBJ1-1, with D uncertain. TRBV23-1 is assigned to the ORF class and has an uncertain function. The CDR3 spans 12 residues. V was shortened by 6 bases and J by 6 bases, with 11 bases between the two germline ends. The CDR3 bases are TGCGCCAGCAGGCGCAAGAGCGCTGAAGCTTTCTTT. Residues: CASRRKSAEAFF.

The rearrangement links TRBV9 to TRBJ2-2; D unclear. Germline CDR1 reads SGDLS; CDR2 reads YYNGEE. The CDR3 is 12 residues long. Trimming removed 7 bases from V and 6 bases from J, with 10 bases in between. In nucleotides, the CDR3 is TGTGCCAGCGACAAAATTGCCGGGGAGCTGTTTTTT. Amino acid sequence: CASDKIAGELFF.

CDR3 region: CASSAGLAGVDEQYF. The CDR3 DNA reads as TGTGCCAGCAGCGCTGGACTAGCGGGAGTCGACGAGCAGTACTTC. V usage is TRBV7-3 and J usage is TRBJ2-7, with 13 positions matching TRBD2. The CDR3 is 15 residues long. Looked up from germline, CDR1 is SGHTA and CDR2 is FQGTGA. V shed 5 bases and J 5 bases; nucleotides not matched to a gene: 6.

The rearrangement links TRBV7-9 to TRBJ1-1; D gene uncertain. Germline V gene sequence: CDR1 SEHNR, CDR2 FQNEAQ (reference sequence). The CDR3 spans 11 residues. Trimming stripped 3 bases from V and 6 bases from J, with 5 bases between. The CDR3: CASSLRPEAFF. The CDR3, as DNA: TGTGCCAGCAGCTTGCGTCCTGAAGCTTTCTTT.

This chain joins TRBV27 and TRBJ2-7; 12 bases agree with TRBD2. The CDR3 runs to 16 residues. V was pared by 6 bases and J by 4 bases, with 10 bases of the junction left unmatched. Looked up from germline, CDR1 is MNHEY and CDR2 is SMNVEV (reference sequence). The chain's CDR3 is CASSAATSGRVYEQYF. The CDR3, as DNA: TGTGCCAGCAGCGCGGCGACTAGCGGGAGAGTATACGAGCAGTACTTC.

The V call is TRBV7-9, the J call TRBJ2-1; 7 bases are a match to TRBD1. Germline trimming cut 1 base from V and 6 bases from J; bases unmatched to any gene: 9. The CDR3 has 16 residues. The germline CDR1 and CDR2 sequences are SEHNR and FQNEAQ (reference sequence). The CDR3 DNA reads TGTGCCAGCAGCTTAGTGGGACAGAACCCTGCCAATGAGCAGTTCTTC. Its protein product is CASSLVGQNPANEQFF.

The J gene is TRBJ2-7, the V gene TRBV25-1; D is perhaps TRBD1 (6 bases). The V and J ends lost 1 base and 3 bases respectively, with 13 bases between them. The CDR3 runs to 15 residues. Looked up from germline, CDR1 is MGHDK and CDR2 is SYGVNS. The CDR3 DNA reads TGTGCCAGCAGTGAATTCCTTGGGGGCCGCTACGAGCAGTACTTC. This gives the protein CASSEFLGGRYEQYF.

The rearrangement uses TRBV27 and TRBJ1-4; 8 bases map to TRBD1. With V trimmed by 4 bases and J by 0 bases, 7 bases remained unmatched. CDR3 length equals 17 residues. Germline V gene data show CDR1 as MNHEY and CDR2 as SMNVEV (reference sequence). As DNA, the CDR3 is TGTGCCAGCAGTTCGTTACCACAGGGGGCAACTAATGAAAAACTGTTTTTT. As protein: CASSSLPQGATNEKLFF.

CDR3 nucleotide sequence: TGTGCCAGCAGCCCTAGGACTAGAGGCTTCGGGCTTCATGAGCAGTTCTTC. The encoded protein is CASSPRTRGFGLHEQFF. The rearrangement links TRBV4-2 to TRBJ2-1; TRBD2 aligns across 7 bases. The CDR3 runs to 17 residues. The germline CDR1 and CDR2 sequences are LGHNA and YNFKEQ. V lost 4 bases, J lost 8 bases, and 17 bases stayed unmatched.

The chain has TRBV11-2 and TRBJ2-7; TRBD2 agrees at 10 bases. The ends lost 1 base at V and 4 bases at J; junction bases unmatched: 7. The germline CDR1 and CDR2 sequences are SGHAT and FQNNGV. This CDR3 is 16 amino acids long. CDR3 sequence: CASSLGLAGVVYEQYF. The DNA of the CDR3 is TGTGCCAGCAGCTTAGGTCTAGCGGGAGTAGTGTACGAGCAGTACTTC.

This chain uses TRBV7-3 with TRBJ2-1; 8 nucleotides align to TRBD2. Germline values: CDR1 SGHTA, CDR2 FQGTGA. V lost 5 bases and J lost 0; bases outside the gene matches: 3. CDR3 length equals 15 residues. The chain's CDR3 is CASSPSGSSYNEQFF. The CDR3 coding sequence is TGTGCCAGCAGCCCAAGCGGGAGCTCCTACAATGAGCAGTTCTTC.

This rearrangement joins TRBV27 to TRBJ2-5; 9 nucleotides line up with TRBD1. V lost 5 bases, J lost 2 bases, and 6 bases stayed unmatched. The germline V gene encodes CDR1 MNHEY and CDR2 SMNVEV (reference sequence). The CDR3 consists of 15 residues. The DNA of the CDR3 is TGTGCCAGCAGTCCAGGGACAGGGCCTCAAGAGACCCAGTACTTC. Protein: CASSPGTGPQETQYF.

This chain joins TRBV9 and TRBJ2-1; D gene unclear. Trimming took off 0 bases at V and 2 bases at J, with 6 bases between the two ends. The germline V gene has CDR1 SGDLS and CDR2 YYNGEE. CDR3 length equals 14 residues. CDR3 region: CASSVAAAYNEQFF. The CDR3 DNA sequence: TGTGCCAGCAGCGTAGCCGCAGCCTACAATGAGCAGTTCTTC.

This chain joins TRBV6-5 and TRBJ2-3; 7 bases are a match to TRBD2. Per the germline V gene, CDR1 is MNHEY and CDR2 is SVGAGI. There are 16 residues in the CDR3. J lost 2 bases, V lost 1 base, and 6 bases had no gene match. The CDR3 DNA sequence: TGTGCCAGCAGTTACTTCTGGAGCGGGATCACAGATACGCAGTATTTT. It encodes CASSYFWSGITDTQYF.

The CDR3 loop is CASSDLAPEGYTF. CDR3 coding DNA: TGTGCCAGCAGTGATTTGGCCCCGGAGGGCTACACCTTC. V is TRBV6-1 and J is TRBJ1-2, with D hard to call. The germline CDR1 and CDR2 sequences are MNHNS and SASEGT. The ends were cut back, 3 bases at V and 8 bases at J, with 13 bases in the middle. The CDR3 has 13 amino acids.

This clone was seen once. The CDR3 region has the DNA TGTGCCAGCAGTCTCGGACAGGGTTGGTTGAACACTGAAGCTTTCTTT. Amino acid sequence: CASSLGQGWLNTEAFF. The chain joins TRBV27 to TRBJ1-1; 8 bases are a match to TRBD1. The V segment lost 5 bases and the J segment 0 bases; nucleotides outside the gene matches: 8. The CDR3 consists of 16 residues. Germline V gene data show CDR1 as MNHEY and CDR2 as SMNVEV (reference sequence).

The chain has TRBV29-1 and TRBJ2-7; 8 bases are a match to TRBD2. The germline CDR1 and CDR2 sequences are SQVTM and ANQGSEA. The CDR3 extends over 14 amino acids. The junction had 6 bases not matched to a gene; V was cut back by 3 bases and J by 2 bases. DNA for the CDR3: TGCAGCGTTGAGGTAGCGGGAACTACCTACGAGCAGTACTTC. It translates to CSVEVAGTTYEQYF.

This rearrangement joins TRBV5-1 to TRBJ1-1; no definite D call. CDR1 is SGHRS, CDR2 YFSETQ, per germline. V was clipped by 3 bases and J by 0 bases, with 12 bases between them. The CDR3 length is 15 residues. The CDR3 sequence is CASSYGGLVNTEAFF. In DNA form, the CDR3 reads TGCGCCAGCAGCTACGGAGGACTGGTGAACACTGAAGCTTTCTTT.

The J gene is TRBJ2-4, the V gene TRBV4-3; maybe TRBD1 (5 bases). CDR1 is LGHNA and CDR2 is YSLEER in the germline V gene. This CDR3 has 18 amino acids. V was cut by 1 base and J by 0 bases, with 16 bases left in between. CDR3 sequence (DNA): TGCGCCAGCAGCCAAGTATACCAGGGCGAGCTAGCCAAAAACATTCAGTACTTC. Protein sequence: CASSQVYQGELAKNIQYF.

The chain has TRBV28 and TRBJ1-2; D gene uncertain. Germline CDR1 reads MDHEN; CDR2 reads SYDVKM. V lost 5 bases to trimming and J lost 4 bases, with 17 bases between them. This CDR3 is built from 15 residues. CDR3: CASSPPFGELYGYTF. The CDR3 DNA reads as TGTGCCAGCAGTCCCCCCTTCGGGGAGCTCTATGGCTACACCTTC.

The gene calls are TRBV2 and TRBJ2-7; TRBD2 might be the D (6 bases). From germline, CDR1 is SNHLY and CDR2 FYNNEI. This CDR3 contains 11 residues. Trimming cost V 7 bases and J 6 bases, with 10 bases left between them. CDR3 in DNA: TGTGCCAGCATGGAGGGGTTCGAGCAGTACTTC. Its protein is CASMEGFEQYF.

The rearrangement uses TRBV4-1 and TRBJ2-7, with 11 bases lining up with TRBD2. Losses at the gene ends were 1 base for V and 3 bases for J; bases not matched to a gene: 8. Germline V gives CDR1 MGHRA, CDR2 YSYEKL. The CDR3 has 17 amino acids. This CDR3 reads CASSQVRLAGGRYEQYF. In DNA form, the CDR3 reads TGCGCCAGCAGCCAAGTTCGGCTAGCGGGAGGACGCTACGAGCAGTACTTC.

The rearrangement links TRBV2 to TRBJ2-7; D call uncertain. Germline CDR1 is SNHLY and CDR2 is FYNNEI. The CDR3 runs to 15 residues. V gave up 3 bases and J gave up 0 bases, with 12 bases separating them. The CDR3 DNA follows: TGTGCCAGCAGTGAGGAAGCGTACGTCTCCTACGAGCAGTACTTC. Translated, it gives CASSEEAYVSYEQYF.

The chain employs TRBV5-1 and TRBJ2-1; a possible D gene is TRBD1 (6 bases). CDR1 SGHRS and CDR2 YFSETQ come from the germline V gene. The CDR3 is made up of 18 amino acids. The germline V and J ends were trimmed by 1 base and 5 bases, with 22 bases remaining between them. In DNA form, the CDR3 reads TGCGCCAGCAGCTTGTACTCCACAGGGCAACGGCTAAACAATGAGCAGTTCTTC. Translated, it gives CASSLYSTGQRLNNEQFF.